This is a list of T cell receptor beta chains from one sample in a study of blood T cell repertoires in COVID-19. Generated by immunoSEQ multiplex PCR, the TCRdb table keeps only in-frame clones and is missing some. The data hold roughly 340,000 clones, with approximately 87% observed a single time. The sequencing sample was made of PBMCs or T cells enriched from blood (not recorded which). Receptors were obtained from a man in his forties or fifties in a cohort exposed to, infected with or recovered from COVID-19 (not recorded which). CDR3s include the opening cysteine and the closing phenylalanine or tryptophan. The D gene is left open where the match is weak.

j_call: TRBJ2-6
d_call: .
v_call: TRBV5-1
cdr3_aa: CASSLALGAGAGANVLTF
cdr3_nt: TGCGCCAGCAGCTTGGCCTTAGGGGCAGGGGCTGGGGCCAACGTCCTGACTTTC

j_call: TRBJ2-5
d_call: .
v_call: TRBV18
cdr3_aa: CASSPPGSGETQYF
cdr3_nt: TGTGCCAGCTCACCACCGGGGAGCGGGGAGACCCAGTACTTC

j_call: TRBJ1-1
d_call: .
v_call: TRBV15
cdr3_aa: CATSRGSTGLGTEAFF
cdr3_nt: TGTGCCACCAGCAGAGGTAGTACAGGGCTAGGAACTGAAGCTTTCTTT

j_call: TRBJ2-2
d_call: .
v_call: TRBV6-5
cdr3_aa: CASSYSRDTGELFF
cdr3_nt: TGTGCCAGCAGTTACTCTCGGGACACCGGGGAGCTGTTTTTT

j_call: TRBJ2-3
d_call: TRBD1
v_call: TRBV7-9
cdr3_aa: CASSLGQGSDTQYF
cdr3_nt: TGTGCCAGCAGCCTCGGACAGGGATCAGATACGCAGTATTTT

j_call: TRBJ1-1
d_call: .
v_call: TRBV27
cdr3_aa: CASSLSPLQVTTEAFF
cdr3_nt: TGTGCCAGCAGTTTATCTCCCCTACAGGTCACCACTGAAGCTTTCTTT

j_call: TRBJ2-2
d_call: .
v_call: TRBV5-1
cdr3_aa: CASSGRTENTGELFF
cdr3_nt: TGCGCCAGCAGCGGACGGACAGAGAACACCGGGGAGCTGTTTTTT

j_call: TRBJ2-1
d_call: .
v_call: TRBV7-2
cdr3_aa: CASREGQSSYNEQFF
cdr3_nt: TGTGCCAGCAGGGAGGGACAGAGCTCCTACAATGAGCAGTTCTTC

j_call: TRBJ2-3
d_call: TRBD1
v_call: TRBV11-1
cdr3_aa: CASSLKGAISTDTQYF
cdr3_nt: TGTGCCAGCAGCTTAAAGGGGGCTATTAGCACAGATACGCAGTATTTT

j_call: TRBJ2-1
d_call: TRBD2
v_call: TRBV27
cdr3_aa: CATGRAELAAMVQFF
cdr3_nt: TGTGCCACCGGGCGGGCCGAACTAGCGGCTATGGTGCAGTTCTTC

j_call: TRBJ2-7
d_call: .
v_call: TRBV27
cdr3_aa: CASSLKGTLSYEQYF
cdr3_nt: TGTGCCAGCAGTTTAAAAGGGACACTTTCCTACGAGCAGTACTTC

j_call: TRBJ2-1
d_call: .
v_call: TRBV25-1
cdr3_aa: CASSVIDNEQFF
cdr3_nt: TGTGCCAGCAGTGTTATAGACAATGAGCAGTTCTTC

j_call: TRBJ1-1
d_call: .
v_call: TRBV4-1
cdr3_aa: CASSLFDGEAFF
cdr3_nt: TGCGCCAGCAGCCTGTTCGATGGGGAGGCTTTCTTT

j_call: TRBJ2-7
d_call: TRBD1
v_call: TRBV6-5
cdr3_aa: CASSRTGRPYEQYF
cdr3_nt: TGTGCCAGCAGTAGGACAGGGCGTCCCTACGAGCAGTACTTC

j_call: TRBJ1-1
d_call: .
v_call: TRBV7-5
cdr3_aa: CVRSFAGTTKPNTEAFF
cdr3_nt: TGTGTCAGAAGCTTCGCCGGGACAACCAAGCCGAACACTGAAGCTTTCTTT

j_call: TRBJ2-3
d_call: TRBD2
v_call: TRBV5-1
cdr3_aa: CASSRTWTSGVESTDTQYF
cdr3_nt: TGCGCCAGCAGCCGAACCTGGACTAGCGGGGTAGAATCCACAGATACGCAGTATTTT